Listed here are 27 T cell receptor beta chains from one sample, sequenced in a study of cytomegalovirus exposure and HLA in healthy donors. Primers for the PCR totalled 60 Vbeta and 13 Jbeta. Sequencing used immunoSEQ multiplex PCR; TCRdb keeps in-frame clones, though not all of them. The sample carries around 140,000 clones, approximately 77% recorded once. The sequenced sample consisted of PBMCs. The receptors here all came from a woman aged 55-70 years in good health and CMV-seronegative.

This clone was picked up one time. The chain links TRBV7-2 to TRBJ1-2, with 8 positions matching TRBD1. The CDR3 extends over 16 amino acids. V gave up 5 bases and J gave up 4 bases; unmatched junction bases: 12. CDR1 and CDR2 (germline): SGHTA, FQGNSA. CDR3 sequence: CASSPGTGQFFYGYTF. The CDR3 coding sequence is TGTGCCAGCAGCCCAGGGACAGGACAATTCTTCTATGGCTACACCTTC.

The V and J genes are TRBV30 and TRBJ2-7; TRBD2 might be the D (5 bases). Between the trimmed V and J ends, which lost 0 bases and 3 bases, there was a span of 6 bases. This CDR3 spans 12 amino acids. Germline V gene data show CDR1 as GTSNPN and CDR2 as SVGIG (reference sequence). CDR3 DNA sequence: TGTGCCTGGAGTGTCGAGGGCTACGAGCAGTACTTC. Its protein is CAWSVEGYEQYF.

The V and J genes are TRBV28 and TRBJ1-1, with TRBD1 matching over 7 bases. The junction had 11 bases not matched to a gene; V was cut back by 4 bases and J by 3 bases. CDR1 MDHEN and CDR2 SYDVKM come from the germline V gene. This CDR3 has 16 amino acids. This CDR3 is CASSYYRGGGHTEAFF. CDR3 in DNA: TGTGCCAGCAGTTACTACAGGGGTGGAGGGCACACTGAAGCTTTCTTT.

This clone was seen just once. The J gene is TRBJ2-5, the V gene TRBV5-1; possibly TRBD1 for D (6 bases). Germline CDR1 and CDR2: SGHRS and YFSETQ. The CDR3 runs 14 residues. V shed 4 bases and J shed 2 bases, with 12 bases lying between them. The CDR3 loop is CASSPGTQQETQYF. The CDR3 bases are TGCGCCAGCAGCCCCGGGACACAACAAGAGACCCAGTACTTC.

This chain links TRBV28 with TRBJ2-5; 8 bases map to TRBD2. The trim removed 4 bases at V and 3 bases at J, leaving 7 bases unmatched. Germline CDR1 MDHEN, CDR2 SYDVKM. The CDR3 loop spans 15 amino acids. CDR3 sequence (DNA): TGTGCCAGCAGTTCCGAGTCGCGGGGGGAAGAGACCCAGTACTTC. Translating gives CASSSESRGEETQYF.

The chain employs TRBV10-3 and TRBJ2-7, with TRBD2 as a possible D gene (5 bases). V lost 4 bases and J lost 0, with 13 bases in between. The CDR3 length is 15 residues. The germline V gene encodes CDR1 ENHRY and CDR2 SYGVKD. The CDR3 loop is CAISGERTSSYEQYF. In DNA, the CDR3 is TGTGCCATCAGTGGGGAGCGGACCAGCTCCTACGAGCAGTACTTC.

The CDR3 sequence: CASSLGVRLADTLEQYF. DNA of the CDR3: TGTGCCAGCAGCTTAGGTGTAAGGCTAGCGGATACCCTGGAGCAGTACTTC. The rearrangement links TRBV11-2 to TRBJ2-7, with TRBD2 matching 7 bases. From germline, CDR1 is SGHAT and CDR2 FQNNGV. V was pared by 1 base and J by 7 bases, with 16 bases of the junction left unmatched. The CDR3 runs to 17 residues.

CDR3: CASSPGTSYNEQFF. The CDR3 nucleotides read TGCGCCAGCAGCCCAGGGACTTCCTACAATGAGCAGTTCTTC. The rearrangement links TRBV5-1 to TRBJ2-1; perhaps TRBD2 as D (6 bases). Per germline, CDR1 SGHRS and CDR2 YFSETQ. Deletions cut 4 bases from V and 1 base from J, with 9 bases between. CDR3 length: 14 amino acids.

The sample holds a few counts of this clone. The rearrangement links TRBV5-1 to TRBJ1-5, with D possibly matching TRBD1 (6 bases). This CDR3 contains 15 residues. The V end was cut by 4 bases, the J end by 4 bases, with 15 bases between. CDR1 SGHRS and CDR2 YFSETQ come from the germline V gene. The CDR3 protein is CASSAETGRNQPQHF. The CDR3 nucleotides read TGCGCCAGCAGCGCTGAGACAGGACGGAATCAGCCCCAGCATTTT.

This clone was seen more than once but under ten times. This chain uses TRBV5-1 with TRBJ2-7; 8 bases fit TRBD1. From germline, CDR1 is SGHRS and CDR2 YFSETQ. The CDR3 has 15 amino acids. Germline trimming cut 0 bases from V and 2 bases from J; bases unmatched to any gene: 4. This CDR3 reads CASSLEGTGPYEQYF. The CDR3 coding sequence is TGCGCCAGCAGCTTGGAAGGGACAGGACCCTACGAGCAGTACTTC.

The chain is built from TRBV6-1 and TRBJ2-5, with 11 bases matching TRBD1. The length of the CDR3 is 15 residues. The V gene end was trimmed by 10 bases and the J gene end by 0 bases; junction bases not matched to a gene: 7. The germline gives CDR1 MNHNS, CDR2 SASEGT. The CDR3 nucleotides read TGTGCCACCCGGCGGGACAGGGGGTACCAAGAGACCCAGTACTTC. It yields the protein CATRRDRGYQETQYF.

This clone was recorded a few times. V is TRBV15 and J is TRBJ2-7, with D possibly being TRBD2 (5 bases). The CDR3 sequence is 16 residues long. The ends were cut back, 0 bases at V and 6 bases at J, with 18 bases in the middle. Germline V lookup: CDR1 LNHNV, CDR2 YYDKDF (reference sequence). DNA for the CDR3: TGTGCCACCAGCAGAGATGTTAGTCGGGGATCCGGCGAGCAGTACTTC. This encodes CATSRDVSRGSGEQYF.

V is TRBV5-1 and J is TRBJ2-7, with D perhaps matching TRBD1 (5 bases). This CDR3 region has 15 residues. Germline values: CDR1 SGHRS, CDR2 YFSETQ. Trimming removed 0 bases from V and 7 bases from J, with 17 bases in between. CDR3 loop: CASSLGPGSLREQYF. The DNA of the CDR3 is TGCGCCAGCAGCTTGGGGCCAGGGTCCCTGAGGGAGCAGTACTTC. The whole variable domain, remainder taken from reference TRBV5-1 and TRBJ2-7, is KAGVTQTPRYLIKTRGQQVTLSCSPISGHRSVSWYQQTPGQGLQFLFEYFSETQRNKGNFPGRFSGRQFSNSRSEMNVSTLELGDSALYLCASSLGPGSLREQYFGPGTRLTVT.

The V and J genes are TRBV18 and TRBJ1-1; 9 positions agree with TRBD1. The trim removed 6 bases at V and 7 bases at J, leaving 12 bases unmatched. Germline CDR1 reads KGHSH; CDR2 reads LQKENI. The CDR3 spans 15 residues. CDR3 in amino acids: CASSGGTGSFGEAFF. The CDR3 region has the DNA TGTGCCAGCTCCGGGGGGACAGGGAGTTTTGGTGAAGCTTTCTTT.

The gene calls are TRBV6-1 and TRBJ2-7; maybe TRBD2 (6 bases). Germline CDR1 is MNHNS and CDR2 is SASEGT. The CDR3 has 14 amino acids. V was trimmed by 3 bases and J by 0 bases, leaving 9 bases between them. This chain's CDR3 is CASSEPGSSYEQYF. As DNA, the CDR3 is TGTGCCAGCAGTGAGCCCGGGAGCTCCTACGAGCAGTACTTC.

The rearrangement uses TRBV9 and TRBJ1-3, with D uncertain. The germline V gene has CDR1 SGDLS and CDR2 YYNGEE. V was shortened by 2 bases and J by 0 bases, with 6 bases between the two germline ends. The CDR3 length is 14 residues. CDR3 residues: CASSVPSSGNTIYF. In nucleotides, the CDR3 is TGTGCCAGCAGCGTTCCCAGCTCTGGAAACACCATATATTTT.

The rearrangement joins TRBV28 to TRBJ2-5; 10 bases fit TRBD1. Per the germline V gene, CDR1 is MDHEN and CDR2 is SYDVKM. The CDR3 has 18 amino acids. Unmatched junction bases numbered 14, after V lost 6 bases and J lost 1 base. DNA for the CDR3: TGTGCCAGCAGGCGCCGGGACAGGGGCTTGTTAGGCCAAGAGACCCAGTACTTC. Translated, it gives CASRRRDRGLLGQETQYF.

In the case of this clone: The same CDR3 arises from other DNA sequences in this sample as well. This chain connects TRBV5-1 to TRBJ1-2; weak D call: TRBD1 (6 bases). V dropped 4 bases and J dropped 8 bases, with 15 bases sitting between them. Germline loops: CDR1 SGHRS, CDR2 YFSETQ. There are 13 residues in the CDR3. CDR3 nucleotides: TGCGCCAGCAGCCTAACAGGGTCCGGCGGCTACACCTTC. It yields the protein CASSLTGSGGYTF.

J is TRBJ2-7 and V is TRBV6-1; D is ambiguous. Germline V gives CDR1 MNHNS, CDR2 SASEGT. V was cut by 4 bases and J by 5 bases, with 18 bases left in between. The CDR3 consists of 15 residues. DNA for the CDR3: TGTGCCAGCAGTGCCGAGCTAGAAGGTCCGGACGAGCAGTACTTC. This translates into CASSAELEGPDEQYF.

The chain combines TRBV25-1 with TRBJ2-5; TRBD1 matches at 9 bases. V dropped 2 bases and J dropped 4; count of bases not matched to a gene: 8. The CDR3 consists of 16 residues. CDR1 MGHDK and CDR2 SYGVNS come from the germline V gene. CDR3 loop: CASSEPPGQGRETQYF. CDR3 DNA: TGTGCCAGCAGTGAACCCCCGGGACAGGGAAGAGAGACCCAGTACTTC.

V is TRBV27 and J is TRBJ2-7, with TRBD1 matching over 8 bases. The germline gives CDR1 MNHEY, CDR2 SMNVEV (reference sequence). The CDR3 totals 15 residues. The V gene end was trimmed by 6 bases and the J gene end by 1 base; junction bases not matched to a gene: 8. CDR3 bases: TGTGCCAGCAGACCTGGGACAGGAGCTTCCTACGAGCAGTACTTC. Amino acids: CASRPGTGASYEQYF.

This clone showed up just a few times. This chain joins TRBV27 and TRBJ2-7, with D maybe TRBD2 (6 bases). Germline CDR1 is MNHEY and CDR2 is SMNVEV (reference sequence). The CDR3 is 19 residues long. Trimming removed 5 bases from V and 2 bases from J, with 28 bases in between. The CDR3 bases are TGTGCCAGCAGTATCCGGGGCCCGAGGAGAGCGGGTGACACCTACGAGCAGTACTTC. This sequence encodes CASSIRGPRRAGDTYEQYF.

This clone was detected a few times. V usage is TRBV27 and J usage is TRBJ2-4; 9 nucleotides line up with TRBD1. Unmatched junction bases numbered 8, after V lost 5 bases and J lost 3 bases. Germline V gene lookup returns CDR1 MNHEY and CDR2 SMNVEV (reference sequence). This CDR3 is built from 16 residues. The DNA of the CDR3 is TGTGCCAGCAGTCCCGGGACAGGGTTAGTCAAAAACATTCAGTACTTC. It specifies CASSPGTGLVKNIQYF.

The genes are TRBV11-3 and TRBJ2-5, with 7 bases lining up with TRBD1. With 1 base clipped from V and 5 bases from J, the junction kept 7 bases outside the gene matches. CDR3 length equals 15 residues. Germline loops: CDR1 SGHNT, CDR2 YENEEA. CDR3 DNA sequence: TGTGCCAGCAGCTTAGGGCAGGGGGTCGTGGAGACCCAGTACTTC. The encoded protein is CASSLGQGVVETQYF.

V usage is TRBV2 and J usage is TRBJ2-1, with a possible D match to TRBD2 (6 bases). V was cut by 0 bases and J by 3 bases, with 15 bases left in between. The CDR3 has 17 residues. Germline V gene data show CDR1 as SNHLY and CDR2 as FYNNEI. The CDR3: CASSEAGVAENYNEQFF. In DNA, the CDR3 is TGTGCCAGCAGTGAAGCGGGGGTAGCGGAGAACTACAATGAGCAGTTCTTC.

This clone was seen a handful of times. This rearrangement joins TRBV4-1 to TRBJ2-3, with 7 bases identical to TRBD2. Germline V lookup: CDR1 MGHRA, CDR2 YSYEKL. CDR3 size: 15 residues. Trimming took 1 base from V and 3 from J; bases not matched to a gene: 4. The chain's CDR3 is CASSQGWGGTDTQYF. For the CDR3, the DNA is TGCGCCAGCAGCCAAGGTTGGGGGGGGACAGATACGCAGTATTTT.

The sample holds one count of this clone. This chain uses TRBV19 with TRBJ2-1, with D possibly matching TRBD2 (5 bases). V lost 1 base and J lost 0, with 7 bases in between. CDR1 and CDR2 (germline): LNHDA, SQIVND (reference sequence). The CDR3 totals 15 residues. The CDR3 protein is CASSIGGYSYNEQFF. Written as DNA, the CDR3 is TGTGCCAGTAGTATAGGCGGGTACTCCTACAATGAGCAGTTCTTC.